Given below is one TCR beta chain in context. No antigen is known for it. CDR3 length: 14 residues. Trimming shortened V by 0 bases and J by 6 bases, and 13 bases separated the two germline ends. CDR1 and CDR2 (germline): SGHRS, YFSETQ. This sample is drawn from a study of siplizumab effects on memory and regulatory T cells. Study-level results: Significant reduction of alloreactive sequences traceable to unstimulated CD4+ memory cells was observed with siplizumab. It seemed that naive T cells were more diverse than memory cells and were major contributors to the alloresponse. Whether proliferating Tregs in siplizumab cultures suppress was not functionally confirmed.

Assay: immunoSEQ multiplex PCR; the TCRdb copy retains only in-frame clones and omits some. The sample records some 110,000 clones, 85% to 95% being singletons. The chain joins TRBV5-1 to TRBJ2-7; D possibly corresponds to TRBD1 (5 bases). Sequenced input: Tregs sorted from blood. This TCR was sampled from a human donor in good health. CDR3: CASSLATGVSEQYF. CDR3 bases: TGCGCCAGCAGCTTGGCAACAGGCGTCTCCGAGCAGTACTTC. The entire variable domain, with the rest obtained from reference TRBV5-1 and TRBJ2-7, is as follows: KAGVTQTPRYLIKTRGQQVTLSCSPISGHRSVSWYQQTPGQGLQFLFEYFSETQRNKGNFPGRFSGRQFSNSRSEMNVSTLELGDSALYLCASSLATGVSEQYFGPGTRLTVT.